This T cell receptor beta chain was retrieved from a study of blood T cell repertoires in COVID-19. Study overall: Samples of COVID-19 (acute and convalescent) were obtained from the United States, Italy and Spain. Nucleic acid was either cDNA or gDNA, and it came from T cells, B-cell-depleted T cells, or PBMCs.

Generated by immunoSEQ multiplex PCR, the TCRdb table keeps only in-frame clones and is missing some. The sample yields 260,000 or so clones, approximately 87% seen once. Losses at the gene ends were 2 bases for V and 7 bases for J; bases not matched to a gene: 2. Looked up from germline, CDR1 is MDHEN and CDR2 is SYDVKM. The CDR3 consists of 12 residues. The receptor was derived from a human donor in a cohort sampled during active COVID-19. The gene calls are TRBV28 and TRBJ2-7, with TRBD1 matching 7 bases. Sample: peripheral blood. CDR3 in DNA: TGTGCCAGCAGTTTACAGGGGGAAGAGCAGTACTTC. Translated, it gives CASSLQGEEQYF.